This T cell receptor beta chain was obtained from a study of blood T cells in healthy people across ages. Note on this clonotype: Its antigen is as yet unknown.

The germline gives CDR1 LGHNA, CDR2 YSLEER. Trimming removed 0 bases at V and 3 bases at J, with 9 bases between. CDR3 length equals 15 residues. Study outcomes and limitations: No conclusive comparison of naive versus antigen-experienced cells was possible with unsorted PBMCs. Lack of knowledge of donor CMV status possibly confounded expanded clonotype changes.

A second about 7 to 11 cycle PCR used barcoded and J-beta primers. No fewer than 2.5 million CDR3-containing paired-end reads came from each sample. TCRdb processed the 5' RACE reads anew with MiXCR; each CDR3 protein has one entry. The table has 1.5 million to 1.8 million distinct CDR3 sequences, approximately 39% seen once. Sequenced input: blood. V gene TRBV4-3 combines with J gene TRBJ2-1; D ambiguous. This clonotype was sampled from a woman younger than 35 in good health. CDR3 nucleotide sequence: TGCGCCAGCAGCCAAGATCATCAGGTCTACAATGAGCAGTTCTTC. Amino acids: CASSQDHQVYNEQFF.